This TCR beta chain originates from a study of shared clonotypes between healthy human individuals. As for the study in general: In total, the donors were two women and a few men aged 18 to 49.

Per germline, CDR1 SGHAT and CDR2 FQNNGV. CDR3 length equals 13 residues. V was clipped by 5 bases and J by 5 bases, with 11 bases between them. Assay: immunoSEQ multiplex PCR; the TCRdb copy retains only in-frame clones and omits some. Of 1.6 million or so clones listed, approximately 98.5% are singletons. The V gene is TRBV11-2, the J gene TRBJ2-3, with D possibly TRBD1 on 6 matching bases. This receptor was identified in a man aged 25-45 years in good health. The material sequenced was naive CD4+ T cells sorted from blood. Indicated subset: CD45RA+ positively selected. CDR3 in DNA: TGTGCCAGCAGCATACAGGGTGGAGATACGCAGTATTTT. It codes for CASSIQGGDTQYF.